This TCR beta chain was obtained from a study of spatial heterogeneity in lung cancer. The overall study: Alpha-chain detections were consistently fewer than beta-chain detections among the sequences. The study, taken as a whole, reports: Coverage of tumor T cells was estimated at 7% to 8% for alpha chains and approximately 12% for beta chains. Tumor mutation count correlated with how many alpha and beta TCRs expanded intratumorally.

The CDR3 is 14 residues long. V was pared by 5 bases and J by 2 bases, with 5 bases of the junction left unmatched. CDR1 and CDR2 from the germline V gene are MDHEN and SYDVKM. One entry per CDR3 protein, called by TCRdb with MiXCR from the 5' RACE reads. The sample holds about 2,900 distinct CDR3 sequences; under 15% are singletons and the top ten take 20% to 25%. This clonotype qualifies as medium-sized. Its antigen is unknown. As for time point: sample taken at primary tumor resection. The approximately 72 donors had untreated early-stage non-small cell lung cancer. Tumor, nontumor lung or frozen PBMC supplied whole RNA, sequenced without sorting.

V is TRBV28 and J is TRBJ2-5; 7 bases agree with TRBD1. The receptor's source is a male donor with early-stage non-small cell lung cancer. The sequences come from lung tumor tissue, collected at surgery. The CDR3 sequence: CASSKGQAQETQYF. DNA of the CDR3: TGTGCCAGCAGTAAAGGACAGGCGCAAGAGACCCAGTACTTC.